The entry below describes one TCR beta chain. The antigen is undetermined. This specimen belongs to a study of cytomegalovirus exposure and HLA in healthy donors. It was with 60 Vbeta and 13 Jbeta primers that the PCR ran. Measured with immunoSEQ multiplex PCR; TCRdb has only the in-frame clones, and not every one. This table lists 100,000 to 150,000 clones. V was trimmed by 5 bases and J by 8 bases, leaving 8 bases between them. CDR3 length: 11 amino acids. Germline loops: CDR1 MDHEN, CDR2 SYDVKM. Regarding the study as a whole: One variant, a missense change in DCLRE1C, was linked in a later analysis to TCR beta V- and J-gene trimming. Judged likely to be a sequencing artifact was a cluster of highly shared sequence variants.

The rearrangement links TRBV28 to TRBJ2-3; D call uncertain. The clonotype comes from a man aged 18 to 35 in good health and CMV-seronegative. Sequencing used PBMCs. CDR3 sequence: CASSTVTTQYF. CDR3 DNA sequence: TGTGCCAGCAGTACAGTTACTACGCAGTATTTT. The whole variable domain, remainder taken from reference TRBV28 and TRBJ2-3, is DVKVTQSSRYLVKRTGEKVFLECVQDMDHENMFWYRQDPGLGLRLIYFSYDVKMKEKGDIPEGYSVSREKKERFSLILESASTNQTSMYLCASSTVTTQYFGPGTRLTVL.